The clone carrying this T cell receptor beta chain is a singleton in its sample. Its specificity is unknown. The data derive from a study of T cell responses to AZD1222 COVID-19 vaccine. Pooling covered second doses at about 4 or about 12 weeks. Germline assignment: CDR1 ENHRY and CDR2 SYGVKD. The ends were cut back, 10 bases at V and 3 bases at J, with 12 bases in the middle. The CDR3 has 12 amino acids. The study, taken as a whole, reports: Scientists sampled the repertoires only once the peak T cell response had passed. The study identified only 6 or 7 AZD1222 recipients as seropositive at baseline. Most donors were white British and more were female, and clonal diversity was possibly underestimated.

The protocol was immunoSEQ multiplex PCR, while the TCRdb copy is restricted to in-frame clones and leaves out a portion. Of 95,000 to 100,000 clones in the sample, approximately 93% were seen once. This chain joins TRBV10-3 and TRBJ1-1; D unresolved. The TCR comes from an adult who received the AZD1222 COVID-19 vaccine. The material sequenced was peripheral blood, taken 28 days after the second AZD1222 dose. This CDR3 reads CATMLRDTEAFF. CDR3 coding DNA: TGTGCCACCATGCTACGGGACACTGAAGCTTTCTTT.